These T cell receptor beta chains were read from a single sample in a study of CD8 T cells in ankylosing spondylitis. TCRdb reprocessed the 5' RACE reads with MiXCR, giving one entry per CDR3 protein. The sample shows 200,000 to 300,000 distinct CDR3 sequences, 8% to 9% of them seen only once. Material for sequencing was blood, either unsorted or a sorted T cell fraction (not recorded which). Source of these receptors: a female donor with ankylosing spondylitis or in good health (not recorded which). Both conserved end residues are trimmed from each CDR3. The D gene is left open where the match is weak. Rows give clone size only sometimes, using once, few, many, or a class for an expanded clone.

>many|TRBJ2-1|TRBD2|TRBV12-3/TRBV12-4
ASSLAGGPDNEQF
>few|TRBJ2-1|NA|TRBV7-9
ASSLGASRYNEQF
>many|TRBJ2-1|NA|TRBV20-1
SARVQSSYNEQF
>many|TRBJ2-7|TRBD2|TRBV6-6
ASSYAGSGTYEQY
>many|TRBJ2-7|NA|TRBV20-1
SASEKLLHEQY
>many|TRBJ2-3|NA|TRBV7-8
ASSLFLGTSTDTQY
>NA|TRBJ1-6|NA|TRBV7-2
ASSLSRGSPLH
>many|TRBJ1-1|NA|TRBV29-1
SAGSMNTEAF
>NA|TRBJ1-5|TRBD1|TRBV6-1
ASSRPGTESNQPQH
>few|TRBJ2-1|TRBD2|TRBV7-2
ASSLSSGRSLNEQF
>many|TRBJ1-2|NA|TRBV12-3/TRBV12-4
ASRGGGTPNYGYT
>many|TRBJ2-3|NA|TRBV20-1
SANGPTDTQY
>many|TRBJ1-5|TRBD1|TRBV12-3/TRBV12-4
ASSPSTGRDSNQPQH
>NA|TRBJ2-5|TRBD2|TRBV30
ARSDGLAEETQY
>many|TRBJ2-1|TRBD1|TRBV7-8
ASSFAGQGRNEQF
>many|TRBJ2-7|NA|TRBV20-1
SARDRGFSYEQY
>many|TRBJ2-1|TRBD2|TRBV14
ASSQGSGRADNEQF
>many|TRBJ2-2|NA|TRBV7-6
ASSLGVLNTGELF
>few|TRBJ2-1|TRBD1|TRBV5-6
ASSFGQGPNEQF
>many|TRBJ2-5|NA|TRBV24-1
ATSDPAGPQETQY
>many|TRBJ2-1|TRBD1|TRBV6-5
ASSFRQGNEQF
>many|TRBJ2-3|TRBD2|TRBV5-1
ASSETSGRPLGDTQY
>few|TRBJ2-7|NA|TRBV11-2
ASGRSSDEQY
>many|TRBJ2-1|NA|TRBV20-1
SAPSSTTEQF
>many|TRBJ2-7|TRBD2|TRBV3-1
ASSQDIMGGSSYEQY
>many|TRBJ2-1|TRBD2|TRBV30
AWSLVAGGSEQF
>many|TRBJ2-7|TRBD1|TRBV19
ASSPPGQFYEQY
>NA|TRBJ1-4|TRBD1|TRBV7-2
ASSLQGAGEKLF
>many|TRBJ1-1|TRBD1|TRBV29-1
SAETGYTEAF
>few|TRBJ2-1|TRBD2|TRBV20-1
SARDGGGSYNEQF
>many|TRBJ1-4|NA|TRBV7-6
ASSLGTYEKLF
>many|TRBJ2-1|NA|TRBV11-2
ASSLRLGRGHNEQF
>many|TRBJ2-7|TRBD2|TRBV5-1
ASSYGTSGSYEQY
>many|TRBJ2-7|NA|TRBV30
AWSSTRSSYEQY
>many|TRBJ2-3|TRBD2|TRBV4-3
ASSPLRGLGTDTQY
>few|TRBJ2-2|TRBD1|TRBV5-1
ASRTGGPSTGELF
>many|TRBJ1-1|NA|TRBV10-2
ASTGTPNTEAF
>NA|TRBJ1-2|TRBD1|TRBV19
ASSMTGYYGYT
>many|TRBJ2-2|TRBD1|TRBV20-1
SARVGGTGFDTGELF
>many|TRBJ1-1|NA|TRBV29-1
SVGDRSLNTEAF
>few|TRBJ2-1|NA|TRBV7-6
ASSLLGSSIEQF
>many|TRBJ2-3|TRBD1|TRBV27
ASSSQTGYTDTQY
>many|TRBJ1-4|NA|TRBV7-9
ASSERMRGEKLF
>many|TRBJ2-2|TRBD2|TRBV7-8
ASSKLQVLAGDTGELF
>many|TRBJ2-7|TRBD1|TRBV5-5
ASSLGGQRYEQY
>many|TRBJ2-7|TRBD2|TRBV5-5
AAQRETSGEQY
>many|TRBJ1-1|NA|TRBV28
ASSFASGHAEAF
>many|TRBJ2-1|NA|TRBV5-1
ASSQGTPGNEQF
>many|TRBJ2-2|NA|TRBV11-2
ASSFPGWGANTGELF
>few|TRBJ1-2|TRBD1|TRBV12-3/TRBV12-4
ASSFDRVGYGYT
>many|TRBJ2-7|NA|TRBV29-1
SVEGAYEQY
>many|TRBJ2-1|NA|TRBV30
AWSDRQFNNEQF
>NA|TRBJ1-2|NA|TRBV29-1
SVEIAQAIGGYT
>NA|TRBJ2-1|NA|TRBV5-4
AASWGALYNEQF